These 31 T cell receptor beta chains share one sample of origin, sequenced in a study of blood T cell repertoires in COVID-19. Libraries were prepared by immunoSEQ multiplex PCR; TCRdb keeps only in-frame clonotypes and omits some of them. The sample comprises about 240,000 clones, roughly 80% of which are singletons, and about 4.8% rests with the top ten. The specimen sequenced was peripheral blood. Receptors originate from a woman between 65 and 79 years old with acute or convalescent COVID-19.

The chain carries TRBV15 and TRBJ1-1; the match to TRBD1 covers 9 bases. The CDR3 is 14 residues long. The germline V gene encodes CDR1 LNHNV and CDR2 YYDKDF (reference sequence). V was pared by 1 base and J by 6 bases, with 3 bases of the junction left unmatched. Here the CDR3 DNA reads TGTGCCACCAGCAGAGGGGGACAGGGACCTGAAGCTTTCTTT. Amino acids: CATSRGGQGPEAFF.

This clone was seen only once. The genes are TRBV28 and TRBJ1-2; 9 bases agree with TRBD1. Germline V gene lookup returns CDR1 MDHEN and CDR2 SYDVKM. This CDR3 region has 14 residues. The V and J ends lost 6 bases and 5 bases, in that order; junction bases with no gene match: 7. CDR3 loop: CASSTGGKGYGYTF. The CDR3, as DNA: TGTGCCAGCAGCACAGGGGGCAAGGGGTATGGCTACACCTTC.

This clone came up a few times. The chain links TRBV9 to TRBJ1-2; 12 positions agree with TRBD1. Germline V gene data show CDR1 as SGDLS and CDR2 as YYNGEE. This CDR3 spans 16 amino acids. J gave up 9 bases and V 2 bases, and 11 bases lay outside the gene matches. CDR3 nucleotides: TGTGCCAGCAGCGTCACGCCGGGACAGGGGGCGAAAAGCTACACCTTC. Protein sequence: CASSVTPGQGAKSYTF.

The J gene is TRBJ1-4, the V gene TRBV16; 12 nucleotides agree with TRBD1. V was clipped by 5 bases and J by 9 bases; unmatched bases: 7. The CDR3 contains 15 residues. The germline V gene encodes CDR1 KGHSY and CDR2 FQNENV. The CDR3 loop is CASSMGTGGAQKLFF. The CDR3 region has the DNA TGTGCCAGCAGCATGGGGACAGGGGGCGCTCAAAAACTGTTTTTT.

CDR3 protein: CASSFREGVGVEKLFF. CDR3 in DNA: TGTGCCAGCAGTTTTCGAGAGGGGGTCGGGGTTGAAAAACTGTTTTTT. J is TRBJ1-4 and V is TRBV27; weak D call: TRBD1 (6 bases). The ends were cut back, 3 bases at V and 7 bases at J, with 18 bases in the middle. The CDR3 is 16 residues long. Per germline, CDR1 MNHEY and CDR2 SMNVEV (reference sequence).

The table lists this clone with a few counts. The chain carries TRBV24-1 and TRBJ1-5; 9 bases agree with TRBD1. The ends lost 5 bases at V and 7 bases at J; junction bases unmatched: 5. CDR3 length equals 14 residues. Germline V gives CDR1 KGHDR, CDR2 SFDVKD. The CDR3 spells CATSGRDRDQPQHF. The DNA of the CDR3 is TGTGCCACCAGTGGTCGGGACAGGGACCAGCCCCAGCATTTT.

The chain employs TRBV6-1 and TRBJ1-4, with D possibly TRBD1 on 5 matching bases. The V and J ends lost 2 bases and 7 bases respectively, with 14 bases between them. The CDR3 is made up of 15 amino acids. Per the germline V gene, CDR1 is MNHNS and CDR2 is SASEGT. The CDR3 region is CASSEHQGEGEKLFF. The CDR3 DNA reads TGTGCCAGCAGTGAACACCAGGGCGAAGGTGAAAAACTGTTTTTT.

Only a few counts were recorded for this clone. The chain recombines TRBV7-9 with TRBJ1-5; TRBD1 aligns across 8 bases. Unmatched junction bases numbered 9, after V lost 5 bases and J lost 6 bases. The CDR3 is made up of 15 amino acids. Per the germline V gene, CDR1 is SEHNR and CDR2 is FQNEAQ (reference sequence). CDR3 sequence reads: CASSPPGTGGQPQHF. The CDR3 DNA is TGTGCCAGCAGCCCCCCCGGGACAGGAGGTCAGCCCCAGCATTTT.

The CDR3 sequence is CSVDRGPYNEQFF. In DNA, the CDR3 is TGCAGCGTTGACAGGGGGCCCTACAATGAGCAGTTCTTC. The chain joins TRBV29-1 to TRBJ2-1, with 8 bases matching TRBD1. Per germline, CDR1 SQVTM and CDR2 ANQGSEA. Losses at the gene ends were 3 bases for V and 2 bases for J; bases not matched to a gene: 0. CDR3 length: 13 amino acids.

V is TRBV7-6 and J is TRBJ1-2, with 7 bases fitting TRBD1. Looked up from germline, CDR1 is SGHVS and CDR2 is FNYEAQ. With 4 bases clipped from V and 5 bases from J, the junction kept 13 bases outside the gene matches. This CDR3 has 16 amino acids. The CDR3 here is CASSSDRGGLIYGYTF. CDR3 DNA: TGTGCCAGCAGCTCAGACAGAGGGGGCTTGATTTATGGCTACACCTTC.

This clone was observed a single time. This sequence joins TRBV7-2 and TRBJ1-5; perhaps TRBD1 as D (6 bases). CDR3 length: 15 amino acids. The germline CDR1 and CDR2 sequences are SGHTA and FQGNSA. V lost 5 bases, J lost 4 bases, and 15 bases lay in between. The CDR3 protein is CASSTLDSQNQPQHF. The CDR3 region has the DNA TGTGCCAGCAGCACCCTGGACAGTCAGAATCAGCCCCAGCATTTT.

This chain joins TRBV7-2 and TRBJ1-6; no firm D call. Trimming left V 2 bases short and J 3 bases short, with 8 bases between. CDR1 is SGHTA and CDR2 is FQGNSA in the germline V gene. The CDR3 has 15 residues. The CDR3 region has the DNA TGTGCCAGCAGCTTAAACGACAACTATAATTCACCCCTCCACTTT. Amino acids: CASSLNDNYNSPLHF.

In the case of this clone: This sample includes further DNA sequences coding for the same CDR3. The V and J genes are TRBV6-1 and TRBJ1-5; a weak D match, TRBD1 (5 bases). CDR1 and CDR2 from the germline V gene are MNHNS and SASEGT. CDR3 length: 16 residues. V was trimmed by 0 bases and J by 2 bases, leaving 11 bases between them. CDR3 DNA sequence: TGTGCCAGCAGTGAAGCTTGGGGGGTAGGCAATCAGCCCCAGCATTTT. Translating it yields CASSEAWGVGNQPQHF.

The V and J genes are TRBV5-4 and TRBJ1-2; 9 nucleotides align to TRBD1. The CDR3 sequence is 11 residues long. Germline CDR1 SGHNT, CDR2 YYREEE (reference sequence). V lost 3 bases, J lost 14 bases, and 5 bases stayed unmatched. The CDR3 sequence is CASSSGTGPTF. In nucleotides, the CDR3 is TGTGCCAGCAGCTCCGGGACAGGGCCTACCTTC.

This chain joins TRBV3-1 (or the pseudogene TRBV3-2) and TRBJ1-2, with 8 bases fitting TRBD1. Germline values: CDR1 LGHDT, CDR2 YNNKEL (reference sequence). The V gene end was trimmed by 4 bases and the J gene end by 3 bases; junction bases not matched to a gene: 4. The CDR3 sequence is 14 residues long. CDR3 region: CASSPTGADYGYTF. The DNA for the CDR3 is TGTGCCAGCAGCCCGACAGGGGCGGACTATGGCTACACCTTC.

This clone has just one count. In nucleotides, the CDR3 is TGCGCCAGCAGCCACGACAGTGTCTCGGATTCACCCCTCCACTTT. Protein sequence: CASSHDSVSDSPLHF. V is TRBV4-1 and J is TRBJ1-6, with D possibly being TRBD1 (5 bases). The CDR3 spans 15 residues. In germline, CDR1 is MGHRA, CDR2 YSYEKL. V lost 3 bases to trimming and J lost 8 bases, with 14 bases between them.

The chain joins TRBV27 to TRBJ1-2; D not resolved. Germline CDR1 MNHEY, CDR2 SMNVEV (reference sequence). This CDR3 is 13 amino acids long. Trimming left V 5 bases short and J 4 bases short, with 11 bases between. The CDR3 region is CASSPQAGYGYTF. The CDR3 DNA reads as TGTGCCAGCAGTCCCCAGGCAGGCTATGGCTACACCTTC.

The gene calls are TRBV24-1 and TRBJ1-5; 7 nucleotides align to TRBD1. V was clipped by 4 bases and J by 1 base; unmatched bases: 3. The CDR3 is made up of 15 amino acids. Germline V gives CDR1 KGHDR, CDR2 SFDVKD. The CDR3 reads CATSETGRSNQPQHF. The CDR3 DNA sequence: TGTGCCACCAGTGAGACAGGGCGAAGCAATCAGCCCCAGCATTTT.

This clone has just a few counts. J is TRBJ1-2 and V is TRBV20-1, with D unclear. Per the germline V gene, CDR1 is DFQATT and CDR2 is SNEGSKA (reference sequence). The V gene lost 0 bases and the J gene lost 14 bases, with 10 bases spanning the gap. CDR3 length: 10 amino acids. The CDR3 DNA follows: TGCAGTGCTAGAGATGAGGGAATTACCTTC. Translation: CSARDEGITF.

A note on this clone: Other DNA sequences in the sample encode the same CDR3. The gene calls are TRBV3-1 (or the pseudogene TRBV3-2) and TRBJ2-7; D gene uncertain. The germline V gene encodes CDR1 LGHDT and CDR2 YNNKEL (reference sequence). This CDR3 region has 12 residues. V was trimmed by 4 bases and J by 2 bases, leaving 6 bases between them. The CDR3 spells CASSPRAYEQYF. DNA for the CDR3: TGTGCCAGCAGCCCCCGAGCCTACGAGCAGTACTTC.

The rearrangement joins TRBV2 to TRBJ1-1, with 10 bases identical to TRBD1. V lost 6 bases, J lost 5 bases, and 6 bases stayed unmatched. This CDR3 is 14 amino acids long. Germline CDR1 is SNHLY and CDR2 is FYNNEI. The CDR3 region is CASRGDRGRTEAFF. As DNA, the CDR3 is TGTGCCAGCAGGGGGGACAGGGGAAGGACTGAAGCTTTCTTT.

This chain joins TRBV12-3 or TRBV12-4 and TRBJ1-1; the match to TRBD1 covers 7 bases. The V gene end was trimmed by 5 bases and the J gene end by 6 bases; junction bases not matched to a gene: 6. The CDR3 is 13 amino acids. CDR3 sequence reads: CASSQQGQPEAFF. CDR3 DNA: TGTGCCAGCAGTCAACAGGGGCAACCTGAAGCTTTCTTT.

The chain's CDR3 is CASSPRDSNYGYTF. The CDR3 bases are TGTGCCAGCTCACCCCGGGACTCTAACTATGGCTACACCTTC. This chain joins TRBV18 and TRBJ1-2; possible D gene TRBD1, 5 bases. The CDR3 is 14 residues long. V lost 3 bases and J 0 bases, leaving 8 bases between the germline ends. Germline V CDR1 and CDR2: KGHSH, LQKENI.

This clone was seen a single time. The CDR3 sequence is CASSSGYSNQPQHF. The CDR3 coding sequence is TGTGCCAGCAGCTCGGGATATAGCAATCAGCCCCAGCATTTT. The chain links TRBV11-2 to TRBJ1-5; unclear D gene. The CDR3 is made up of 14 amino acids. Germline CDR1 is SGHAT and CDR2 is FQNNGV. V lost 4 bases and J lost 0, with 7 bases in between.

V is TRBV10-3 and J is TRBJ2-4; 9 bases match TRBD1. Germline-derived CDR1 and CDR2 are ENHRY and SYGVKD. The V and J ends lost 3 bases and 4 bases, in that order; junction bases with no gene match: 4. CDR3 size: 15 residues. The CDR3 bases are TGTGCCATCAGTGACCACGGGACAGGGAAAAACATTCAGTACTTC. It specifies CAISDHGTGKNIQYF.

The chain uses TRBV3-1 (or the pseudogene TRBV3-2) and TRBJ1-1; D is uncertain. Germline V CDR1 and CDR2: LGHDT, YNNKEL (reference sequence). Trimming left V 5 bases short and J 7 bases short, with 11 bases between. This CDR3 is 12 amino acids long. CDR3: CASSDPGGEAFF. Here the CDR3 DNA reads TGTGCCAGCAGCGACCCGGGAGGTGAAGCTTTCTTT.

The chain is built from TRBV24-1 and TRBJ2-5; 7 bases are shared with TRBD1. Trimming at V came to 4 bases and at J to 1 base, leaving 17 bases not matched to a gene. Looked up from germline, CDR1 is KGHDR and CDR2 is SFDVKD. This CDR3 spans 19 amino acids. The CDR3 protein is CATSDPPGQTPNIQETQYF. Here the CDR3 DNA reads TGTGCCACCAGTGACCCGCCGGGACAGACCCCCAATATCCAAGAGACCCAGTACTTC.

The chain joins TRBV2 to TRBJ1-1; D is unclear. The V gene's germline CDR1 is SNHLY and CDR2 FYNNEI. This CDR3 region has 13 residues. V lost 2 bases and J lost 5, with 9 bases in between. The CDR3 DNA reads as TGTGCCAGCAGTGAATTGGCAGTGACTGAAGCTTTCTTT. Its protein is CASSELAVTEAFF.

This chain joins TRBV3-1 (or the pseudogene TRBV3-2) and TRBJ1-2; perhaps TRBD1 as D (5 bases). Between the trimmed V and J ends, which lost 4 bases and 4 bases, there was a span of 13 bases. The CDR3 sequence is 14 residues long. Germline CDR1 reads LGHDT; CDR2 reads YNNKEL (reference sequence). CDR3 coding DNA: TGTGCCAGCAGCCTCGCGGGGGTTTCCTATGGCTACACCTTC. Translated: CASSLAGVSYGYTF.

The chain links TRBV27 to TRBJ1-1; D is ambiguous. There are 13 residues in the CDR3. From germline, CDR1 is MNHEY and CDR2 SMNVEV (reference sequence). Trimming stripped 6 bases from V and 0 bases from J, with 8 bases between. CDR3 DNA sequence: TGTGCCAGCAGGAACTATATGAACACTGAAGCTTTCTTT. Its translation: CASRNYMNTEAFF.

The chain couples TRBV6-5 to TRBJ2-3, with TRBD2 matching over 8 bases. Germline-derived CDR1 and CDR2 are MNHEY and SVGAGI. The CDR3 length is 11 residues. V dropped 9 bases and J dropped 10; count of bases not matched to a gene: 6. CDR3 loop: CASSGLVAQYF. The CDR3 bases are TGTGCCAGTTCGGGACTAGTAGCGCAGTATTTT.